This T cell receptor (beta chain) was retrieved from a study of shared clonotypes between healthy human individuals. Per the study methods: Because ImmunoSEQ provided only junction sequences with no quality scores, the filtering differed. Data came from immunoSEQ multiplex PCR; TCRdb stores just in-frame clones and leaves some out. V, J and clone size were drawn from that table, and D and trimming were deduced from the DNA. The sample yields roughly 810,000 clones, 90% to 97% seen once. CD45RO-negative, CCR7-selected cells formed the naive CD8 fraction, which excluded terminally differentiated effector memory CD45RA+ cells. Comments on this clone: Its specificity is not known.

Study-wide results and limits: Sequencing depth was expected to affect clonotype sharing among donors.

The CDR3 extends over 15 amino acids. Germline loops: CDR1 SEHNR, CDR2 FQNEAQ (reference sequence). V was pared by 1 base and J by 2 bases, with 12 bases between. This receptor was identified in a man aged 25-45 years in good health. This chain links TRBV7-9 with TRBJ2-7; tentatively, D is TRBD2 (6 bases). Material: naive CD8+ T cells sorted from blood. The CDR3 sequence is CASSLGSGNPYEQYF. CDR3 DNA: TGTGCCAGCAGCTTAGGTAGCGGCAACCCCTACGAGCAGTACTTC.